These T cell receptor beta chains were read from a single sample in a study of control samples from healthy donors and cancer patients. Method: immunoSEQ multiplex PCR; TCRdb's copy keeps in-frame clones and lacks some. The sample lists around 100,000 clones, around 92% occurring once. Sequenced material: blood. These receptor sequences come from a woman between 18 and 29 years old in good health. The CDR3 runs from the conserved cysteine through the conserved F or W. The D gene is left open where the match is weak.

TRBJ2-2 TRBV4-1 18 TRBD1 CASSHELRRTGYAGELFF
TRBJ1-5 TRBV6-6 15 TRBD1 CASRKGQASNQPQHF
TRBJ2-3 TRBV4-3 15 . CASSQDSGSPDTQYF
TRBJ1-2 TRBV27 15 . CASSLSAPPNYGYTF
TRBJ1-2 TRBV9 14 TRBD1 CASSPETGVYGYTF
TRBJ1-1 TRBV6-4 13 . CASSFEPNTEAFF
TRBJ2-7 TRBV18 17 . CASSQFSGDTQAYEQYF
TRBJ2-5 TRBV11-3 16 TRBD2 CASSLNSGRAQETQYF
TRBJ1-1 TRBV5-4 14 . CASSPPMGNTEAFF
TRBJ2-1 TRBV5-8 16 . CASSLGQVPTYNEQFF
TRBJ2-7 TRBV12-3/TRBV12-4 13 . CASSFEGFYEQYF
TRBJ2-1 TRBV7-3 15 . CASSSRGGLGLFWFF
TRBJ2-7 TRBV28 14 . CASRVVGDSYEQYF
TRBJ2-5 TRBV27 15 . CASSLSGVFQETQYF
TRBJ2-2 TRBV10-1 14 . CASSATTGTGELFF
TRBJ1-3 TRBV18 13 . CASSPDSGNTIYF
TRBJ2-1 TRBV5-8 15 TRBD2 CASSTGLASIGEQFF
TRBJ1-3 TRBV5-1 15 . CASSPPSGGQNTIYF
TRBJ1-2 TRBV5-4 15 TRBD1 CASRPAGTGANGYTF
TRBJ2-5 TRBV7-2 15 TRBD1 CASTPGGTGGQTQYF
TRBJ2-1 TRBV30 12 . CAWRATRNEQFF
TRBJ2-1 TRBV24-1 15 TRBD2 CATSDFGGRANEQFF